This T cell receptor (beta chain) was captured by sequencing in a study of blood T cell repertoires in COVID-19. Study information: The United States, Italy and Spain were the sources of the acute and convalescent COVID-19 samples.

Authors' data handling: Amplification with reference gene primers provided the estimates of nucleated cell counts. This table comes from immunoSEQ multiplex PCR, and its TCRdb copy is limited to in-frame clones, with some not included. V, J and clone size reflect that table, while D and trimming were determined from the DNA. Here the sample spans about 240,000 clones, 75% to 90% being singletons. V was clipped by 7 bases and J by 8 bases, with 14 bases between them. Germline CDR1 reads LNHDA; CDR2 reads SQIVND (reference sequence). The CDR3 consists of 13 residues. The chain joins TRBV19 to TRBJ1-4; D gene unclear. Sequences were obtained from peripheral blood. The TCR sequence derives from an older woman with active or convalescent COVID-19. The CDR3 reads CASNSAGREKLFF. The CDR3 DNA reads as TGTGCCAGTAATTCGGCGGGAAGGGAAAAACTGTTTTTT.